A single sample is the source of the 13 T cell receptor beta chains below, sequenced in a study of Graves' ophthalmopathy and Graves' hyperthyroidism. Amplified TCR beta CDR3 regions were obtained using RNA transcripts as template. HTBI primers were used in a first-round RT-PCR, which preceded a second-round multiplex PCR. TCRdb ran MiXCR on the multiplex PCR reads and lists one entry per CDR3 protein. The table records about 640,000 distinct CDR3 sequences, about 38% of them present only once. The sample taken for sequencing was peripheral blood. All receptors come from an adult man with Graves' ophthalmopathy.

Concerning this clonotype: A much larger clone lies one base from this, so it may be a read error. The chain couples TRBV27 to TRBJ2-2; no clear D gene. The germline gives CDR1 MNHEY, CDR2 SMNVEV (reference sequence). The CDR3 runs 13 residues. V lost 8 bases and J lost 1, with 8 bases in between. The CDR3 is CASGVMNTGELFF. The CDR3 DNA sequence: TGTGCCAGCGGGGTCATGAACACCGGGGAGCTGTTTTTT.

At least ten counts were recorded for this clonotype. This chain links TRBV20-1 with TRBJ2-5; TRBD2 aligns across 7 bases. There are 16 residues in the CDR3. Germline assignment: CDR1 DFQATT and CDR2 SNEGSKA (reference sequence). Trimming at V came to 1 base and at J to 2 bases, leaving 10 bases not matched to a gene. DNA for the CDR3: TGCAGTGCTAGAGGGGCTGGGCGGGGGACTCAAGAGACCCAGTACTTC. Amino acid sequence: CSARGAGRGTQETQYF.

This clonotype was seen more than once but under ten times. This rearrangement joins TRBV19 to TRBJ2-2; D is possibly TRBD2 (5 bases). V gave up 4 bases and J gave up 0 bases, with 15 bases separating them. The CDR3 contains 17 residues. CDR1 and CDR2 from the germline V gene are LNHDA and SQIVND (reference sequence). CDR3 sequence (DNA): TGTGCCAGTAGTAATAGAGGGAGTGGTGCGAACACCGGGGAGCTGTTTTTT. Translation gives CASSNRGSGANTGELFF.

This clonotype was detected ten times or more. The chain uses TRBV9 and TRBJ1-5, with 7 bases matching TRBD1. CDR3 length equals 15 residues. Germline V gene sequence: CDR1 SGDLS, CDR2 YYNGEE. The trim removed 3 bases at V and 0 bases at J, leaving 3 bases unmatched. The DNA for the CDR3 is TGTGCCAGCAGCGCGCAGGGGGGTAGCAATCAGCCCCAGCATTTT. Translating gives CASSAQGGSNQPQHF.

Turning to this clonotype: This likely comes from a read error, as the CDR3 has no conserved phenylalanine or tryptophan at its end. The DNA is omitted, as the CDR3 cannot be located on it reliably, and the CDR3 follows TCRdb's listing. The V gene is TRBV7-9, the J gene TRBJ1-2. CDR1 SEHNR and CDR2 FQNEAQ come from the germline V gene (reference sequence). The CDR3 region is 8 residues in length, termini included. The CDR3 spells CASSSGTL.

Turning to this clonotype: At one end the junction does not follow the germline gene, possibly because of a read error. CDR3 region: CASSLGQSGELFF. The CDR3 coding sequence is TGTGCTAGCAGCTTAGGACAATCCGGGGAGCTGTTTTTT. This sequence joins TRBV7-7 and TRBJ2-2; tentatively, D is TRBD1 (5 bases). CDR1 SSHAT and CDR2 FNYEAQ come from the germline V gene (reference sequence). This CDR3 has 13 residues.

This chain links TRBV29-1 with TRBJ2-5; possibly TRBD1 for D (6 bases). The CDR3 loop spans 15 amino acids. With 3 bases removed from V and 6 bases from J, the gap between germline ends came to 20 bases. From germline, CDR1 is SQVTM and CDR2 ANQGSEA. This CDR3 reads CSVDPGHTRGQTQYF. CDR3 bases: TGCAGCGTTGATCCGGGACATACTAGGGGCCAGACCCAGTACTTC. The entire variable domain, with the rest obtained from reference TRBV29-1 and TRBJ2-5, is as follows: SAVISQKPSRDICQRGTSLTIQCQVDSQVTMMFWYRQQPGQSLTLIATANQGSEATYESGFVIDKFPISRPNLTFSTLTVSNMSPEDSSIYLCSVDPGHTRGQTQYFGPGTRLLVL.

This clonotype came up many times. This CDR3 is CASSLAEARGGETQYF. The DNA of the CDR3 is TGTGCCAGCAGCTTAGCTGAGGCCCGGGGGGGAGAGACCCAGTACTTC. The chain recombines TRBV7-6 with TRBJ2-5, with 8 bases fitting TRBD2. The CDR3 length is 16 residues. The J segment lost 4 bases and the V segment lost 0 bases, leaving 7 bases of the junction unmatched. The germline CDR1 and CDR2 sequences are SGHVS and FNYEAQ.

This clonotype was seen repeatedly, ten times or more. V is TRBV7-9 and J is TRBJ1-4; 7 nucleotides agree with TRBD1. V shed 5 bases, J shed 0 bases, and the junction held 9 bases outside the gene matches. From germline, CDR1 is SEHNR and CDR2 FQNEAQ (reference sequence). CDR3 length: 17 amino acids. The CDR3 spells CASSQAHGQATNEKLFF. CDR3 coding DNA: TGTGCCAGCAGCCAAGCACACGGACAGGCAACTAATGAAAAACTGTTTTTT.

The rearrangement links TRBV6-5 to TRBJ1-6, with D possibly TRBD1 on 5 matching bases. CDR1 is MNHEY and CDR2 is SVGAGI in the germline V gene. V lost 6 bases and J lost 7, with 10 bases in between. CDR3 length: 13 residues. This CDR3 reads CASRQGYNSPLHF. In DNA, the CDR3 is TGTGCCAGCAGGCAGGGATACAATTCACCCCTCCACTTT.

V is TRBV7-3 and J is TRBJ2-5; 10 bases map to TRBD1. The length of the CDR3 is 18 residues. V was clipped by 5 bases and J by 4 bases; unmatched bases: 16. CDR1 is SGHTA, CDR2 FQGTGA, per germline. CDR3 sequence reads: CASSQRQGAVMVGETQYF. The CDR3 bases are TGTGCCAGCAGCCAGAGACAGGGGGCAGTAATGGTTGGAGAGACCCAGTACTTC. Full variable domain (missing parts from reference TRBV7-3 and TRBJ2-5): GAGVSQTPSNKVTEKGKYVELRCDPISGHTALYWYRQSLGQGPEFLIYFQGTGAADDSGLPNDRFFAVRPEGSVSTLKIQRTERGDSAVYLCASSQRQGAVMVGETQYFGPGTRLLVL.

This clonotype appeared a single time. Since a much larger clone is just one base distant, this may be a read error. The rearrangement joins TRBV11-2 to TRBJ1-2; D is undetermined. Germline V lookup: CDR1 SGHAT, CDR2 FQNNGV. V gave up 5 bases and J gave up 2 bases, with 15 bases separating them. This CDR3 is 15 amino acids long. The CDR3 is CASSPPRHTNYGYTF. The CDR3 DNA follows: TGTGCCAGCAGCCCGCCCAGACATACCAACTATGGCTACACCTTC.

This clonotype was observed many times. The chain carries TRBV20-1 and TRBJ1-6, with no clear D. Trimming pared 5 bases from V and 6 bases from J, leaving 20 bases between. The CDR3 covers 16 residues. Germline CDR1 DFQATT, CDR2 SNEGSKA (reference sequence). CDR3 in DNA: TGCAGTGCTCTTTCTATTCCCGTCTCGGGTAATTCACCCCTCCACTTT. Translated, it gives CSALSIPVSGNSPLHF.